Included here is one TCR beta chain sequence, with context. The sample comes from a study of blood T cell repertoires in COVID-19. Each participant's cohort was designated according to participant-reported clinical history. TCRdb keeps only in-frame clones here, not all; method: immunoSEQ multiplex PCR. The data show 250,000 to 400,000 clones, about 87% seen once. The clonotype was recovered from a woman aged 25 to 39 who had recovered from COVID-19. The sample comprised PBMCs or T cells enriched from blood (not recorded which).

This CDR3 is CASSQGQGRWNTEAFF. CDR3 coding DNA: TGCGCCAGCAGCCAAGGACAGGGTAGATGGAACACTGAAGCTTTCTTT. This chain joins TRBV4-1 and TRBJ1-1; 7 bases map to TRBD1. This CDR3 has 16 amino acids. V lost 1 base and J lost 1; bases outside the gene matches: 6. CDR1 and CDR2 from the germline V gene are MGHRA and YSYEKL.